This T cell receptor (beta chain) came from a study of human T cells and chemical hapten exposure. The wider study: How much TCR each sample yielded varied, mostly because pooled library volumes differed slightly. General study findings and limits: With DPC sensitization, TCRs exceeding 1 in 1000 frequency showed no change.

Sample time point: healthy volunteer bleed at 2 weeks. The template was total RNA from unfractionated whole blood. There are 16 residues in the CDR3. CDR1 and CDR2 from the germline V gene are DFQATT and SNEGSKA (reference sequence). V shed 6 bases, J shed 2 bases, and the junction held 6 bases outside the gene matches. This clonotype counts as medium-sized. The antigen is undetermined. The library gave individual cDNA molecules unique molecular identifiers. Under the authors' procedure: The number of TCRs in each sample had a median of approximately 95,000 and spanned roughly 23,224 to 750,000. From the RACE reads, TCRdb called clonotypes with MiXCR, one entry per CDR3 protein. The V and J calls here are based on TCRdb, not the publication. The sample consists of 35,000 to 50,000 distinct CDR3 sequences, 3.5% to 4.5% of them appearing once.

The genes are TRBV20-1 and TRBJ2-6, with 11 bases that match TRBD1. The clonotype originates from a female donor in good health. Some clones in this sample may be carry-over from other donors' samples. Sequenced material: whole blood. CDR3 in amino acids: CSAPPDRGPGANVLTF. CDR3 bases: TGCAGTGCCCCGCCGGACAGGGGGCCTGGGGCCAACGTCCTGACTTTC.